This T cell receptor beta chain was identified during a study of control samples from healthy donors and cancer patients (dated by TCRdb to the early 2020s). Library creation used the immunoSEQ multiplex PCR assay. Held by TCRdb, this immuneACCESS table contains in-frame sequences only and omits some clones. Under half of the omission traces to an unresolved V gene where checked; the cause of the rest is unknown. The sample contains some 100,000 clones, roughly 89% of them found a single time. The ten top clones hold around 17% of the sample. The germline V gene specifies MRHNA as CDR1 and SNTAGT as CDR2. V and J are truncated by 0 bases and 0 bases respectively, leaving an intervening sequence of 12 bases. The CDR3 spans 17 residues, from the cysteine through the phenylalanine. The DNA shown is the 51-base CDR3, in frame from base 1. As to this clone: It lacks a known antigen. There are no base qualities to consult, and no much larger clone falls within one base.

The sample was blood. The chain is encoded by TRBV6-4 joined to TRBJ2-1; TRBD2 is a weak D gene call, 5 bases matching. This sequence originates from a woman aged 50 to 65 in good health. The DNA is as follows: TGTGCCAGCAGTGACTCGGGCGGGTCGAGCTCCTACAATGAGCAGTTCTTC. This encodes CASSDSGGSSSYNEQFF.